The entry below gives a single TCR beta chain sequence along with its context. Its antigen is undetermined. V lost 3 bases to trimming and J lost 7 bases, with 10 bases between them. From germline, CDR1 is LNHNV and CDR2 YYDKDF (reference sequence). CDR3 length: 14 amino acids. This entry comes from a study of T cells in Graves' hyperthyroidism and ophthalmopathy. Study findings and constraints: Among thyroid clonotypes expanded above 0.001, most also appeared in blood. Ophthalmopathy was model-predicted a median roughly six months pre-onset. In simple terms, a model built on 13 V-J features told ophthalmopathy apart from stable hyperthyroidism.

TCR beta CDR3 sequences were amplified from RNA transcripts. Researchers ran a first-round RT-PCR on the TCR CDR3 using the HTBI primer set. TCRdb independently ran MiXCR on the multiplex PCR reads; one entry per CDR3 protein. The sample contains 500,000 to 800,000 distinct CDR3 sequences, 40% to 55% of which appear only once. The chain joins TRBV15 to TRBJ1-6, with D unclear. The sequenced sample consisted of peripheral blood or thyroid tissue (not recorded which). The sequence was obtained from an adult man with Graves' disease, either hyperthyroidism or ophthalmopathy (not recorded which). For the CDR3, the DNA is TGTGCCACCAGCAGTGAGGACGGAAATTCACCCCTCCACTTT. This codes for CATSSEDGNSPLHF.